The clone carrying this T cell receptor (beta chain) was counted a few times. No antigen is known for it. This CDR3 comprises 16 residues. V shed 3 bases and J shed 0 bases, with 15 bases lying between them. CDR1 and CDR2 from the germline V gene are SGHRS and YFSETQ. These data originate in a study of cytomegalovirus exposure and HLA in healthy donors. Study-wide findings and caveats: Sequencing had likely introduced a cluster of highly shared sequence variants as an artifact.

The study ran its PCR with 60 Vbeta and 13 Jbeta primers. The table came from immunoSEQ multiplex PCR; TCRdb's copy has only in-frame clones and leaves some out. Of around 130,000 clones listed, 80% were seen once; the top ten hold around 2%. This chain links TRBV5-1 with TRBJ1-1; D possibly corresponds to TRBD1 (6 bases). This TCR derives from a young man in good health and CMV-seronegative. The sequenced sample was PBMCs. The CDR3 nucleotides are TGCGCCAGCAGCTCGAATGGGAAGGGGGTGAACACTGAAGCTTTCTTT. Translating it yields CASSSNGKGVNTEAFF.